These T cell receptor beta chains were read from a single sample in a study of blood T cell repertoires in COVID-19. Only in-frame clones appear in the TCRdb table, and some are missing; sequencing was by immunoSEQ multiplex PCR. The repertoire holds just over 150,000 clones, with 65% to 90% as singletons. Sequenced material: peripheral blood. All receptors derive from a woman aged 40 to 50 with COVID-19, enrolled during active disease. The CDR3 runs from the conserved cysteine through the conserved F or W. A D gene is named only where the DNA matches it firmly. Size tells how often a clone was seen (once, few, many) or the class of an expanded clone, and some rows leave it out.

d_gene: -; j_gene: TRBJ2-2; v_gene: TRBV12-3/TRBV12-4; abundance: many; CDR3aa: CASSLDSTGELFF; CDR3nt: TGTGCCAGCAGTCTAGACAGCACCGGGGAGCTGTTTTTT
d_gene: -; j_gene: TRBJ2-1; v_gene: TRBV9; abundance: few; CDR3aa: CASSVGVAYNEQFF; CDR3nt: TGTGCCAGCAGCGTAGGGGTAGCGTACAATGAGCAGTTCTTC
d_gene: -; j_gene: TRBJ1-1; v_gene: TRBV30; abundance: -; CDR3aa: CAWSVLRDTEAFF; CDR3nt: TGTGCCTGGAGTGTCCTCAGGGATACTGAAGCTTTCTTT
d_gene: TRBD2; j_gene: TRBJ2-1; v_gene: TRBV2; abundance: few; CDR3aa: CASTRRRGNEQFF; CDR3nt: TGTGCCAGCACGCGTCGGCGGGGGAATGAGCAGTTCTTC
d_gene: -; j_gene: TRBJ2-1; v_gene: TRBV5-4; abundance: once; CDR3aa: CASSSRGIENEQFF; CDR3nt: TGTGCCAGCAGCTCCCGGGGGATAGAAAATGAGCAGTTCTTC
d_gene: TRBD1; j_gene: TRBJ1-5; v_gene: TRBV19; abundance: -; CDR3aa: CASSEGRGQQPQHF; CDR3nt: TGTGCCAGTAGTGAAGGCAGGGGGCAACAGCCCCAGCATTTT
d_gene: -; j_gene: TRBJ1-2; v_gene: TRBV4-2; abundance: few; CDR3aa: CASSQDWRYGYTF; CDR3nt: TGTGCCAGCAGCCAGGACTGGCGCTATGGCTACACCTTC
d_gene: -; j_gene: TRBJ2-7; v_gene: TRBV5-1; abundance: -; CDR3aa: CASSRVSTDREQYF; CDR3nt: TGCGCCAGCAGCCGGGTTTCCACCGATCGCGAGCAGTACTTC
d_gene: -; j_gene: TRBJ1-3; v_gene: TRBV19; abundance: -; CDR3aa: CASSDPGGAGGNTIYF; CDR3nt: TGTGCCAGTAGTGACCCGGGGGGCGCCGGGGGAAACACCATATATTTT
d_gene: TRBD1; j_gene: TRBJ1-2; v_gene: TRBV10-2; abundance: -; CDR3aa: CASIDLTGVENYGYTF; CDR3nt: TGCGCCAGCATAGACCTTACAGGGGTGGAAAACTATGGCTACACCTTC
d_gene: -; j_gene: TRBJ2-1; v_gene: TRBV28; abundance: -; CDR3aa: CASRDGRGTSYNEQFF; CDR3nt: TGTGCCAGCAGGGACGGGCGCGGGACTTCCTACAATGAGCAGTTCTTC
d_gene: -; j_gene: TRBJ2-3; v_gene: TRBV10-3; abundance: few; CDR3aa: CAISAGSSTDTQYF; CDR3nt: TGTGCCATCAGTGCCGGGAGTAGCACAGATACGCAGTATTTT
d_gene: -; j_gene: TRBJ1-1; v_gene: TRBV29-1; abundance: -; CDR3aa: CSTGHQGTEAFF; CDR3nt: TGCAGCACGGGACACCAGGGCACTGAAGCTTTCTTT
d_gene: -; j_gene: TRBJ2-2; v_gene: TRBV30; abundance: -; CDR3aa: CAWSYGGRSGELFF; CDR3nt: TGTGCCTGGAGTTATGGTGGCCGCTCCGGGGAGCTGTTTTTT
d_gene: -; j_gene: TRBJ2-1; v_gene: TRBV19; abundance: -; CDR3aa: CASRGAASSYNEQFF; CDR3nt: TGTGCCAGTCGTGGTGCGGCAAGCTCCTACAATGAGCAGTTCTTC
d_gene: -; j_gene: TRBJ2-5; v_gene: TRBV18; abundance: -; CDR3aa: CASSPGGGWRETQYF; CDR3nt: TGTGCCAGCTCACCCGGAGGCGGGTGGAGGGAGACCCAGTACTTC
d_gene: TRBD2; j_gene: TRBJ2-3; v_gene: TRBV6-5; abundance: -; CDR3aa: CASRPGLAADTQYF; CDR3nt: TGTGCCAGCAGACCGGGACTAGCGGCAGATACGCAGTATTTT
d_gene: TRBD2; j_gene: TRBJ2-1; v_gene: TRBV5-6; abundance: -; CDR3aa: CASSPRRGGNEQFF; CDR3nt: TGTGCCAGCAGCCCGAGGCGCGGGGGCAATGAGCAGTTCTTC
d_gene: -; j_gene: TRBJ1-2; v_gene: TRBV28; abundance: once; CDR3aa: CATSQLSYGYTF; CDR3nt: TGTGCCACCTCACAATTATCCTATGGCTACACCTTC
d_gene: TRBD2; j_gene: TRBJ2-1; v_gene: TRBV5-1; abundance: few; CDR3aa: CASSLSVSGTYNEQFF; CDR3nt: TGCGCCAGCAGCTTGTCGGTTAGCGGGACTTACAATGAGCAGTTCTTC
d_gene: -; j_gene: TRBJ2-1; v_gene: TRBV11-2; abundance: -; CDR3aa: CASSLEATNAYNEQFF; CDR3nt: TGTGCCAGCAGCTTAGAGGCCACTAACGCCTACAATGAGCAGTTCTTC
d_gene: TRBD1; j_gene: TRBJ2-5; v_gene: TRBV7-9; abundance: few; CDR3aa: CASSFGTVKQETQYF; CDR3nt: TGTGCCAGCAGCTTCGGGACAGTAAAACAAGAGACCCAGTACTTC
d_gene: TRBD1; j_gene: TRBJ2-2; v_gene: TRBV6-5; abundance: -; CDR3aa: CASNLDRGTGELFF; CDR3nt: TGTGCCAGCAACCTGGACAGGGGGACCGGGGAGCTGTTTTTT
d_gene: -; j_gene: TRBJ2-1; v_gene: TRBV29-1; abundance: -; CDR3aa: CSVAGGGGNEQFF; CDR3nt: TGCAGCGTTGCCGGGGGCGGGGGAAATGAGCAGTTCTTC
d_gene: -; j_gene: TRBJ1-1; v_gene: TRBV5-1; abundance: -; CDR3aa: CASSLTDSEMNTEAFF; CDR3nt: TGCGCCAGCAGCTTGACAGATTCCGAGATGAACACTGAAGCTTTCTTT
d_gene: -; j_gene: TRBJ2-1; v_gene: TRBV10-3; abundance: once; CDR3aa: CAIRGGGGPYNEQFF; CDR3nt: TGTGCCATCAGAGGAGGTGGAGGGCCCTACAATGAGCAGTTCTTC
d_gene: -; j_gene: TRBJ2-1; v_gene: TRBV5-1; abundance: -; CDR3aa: CASKKIIEYNEQFF; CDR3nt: TGCGCCAGCAAGAAGATAATAGAGTACAATGAGCAGTTCTTC
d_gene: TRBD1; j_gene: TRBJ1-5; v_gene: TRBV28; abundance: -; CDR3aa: CASRGQGAFQPQHF; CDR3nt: TGTGCCAGCAGGGGACAGGGGGCTTTTCAGCCCCAGCATTTT
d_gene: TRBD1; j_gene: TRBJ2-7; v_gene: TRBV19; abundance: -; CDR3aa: CASSPGQGLWIEQYF; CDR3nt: TGTGCCAGTAGTCCCGGACAGGGGTTGTGGATCGAGCAGTACTTC
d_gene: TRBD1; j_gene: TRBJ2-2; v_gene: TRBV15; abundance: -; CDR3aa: CATSRTTDRGLFF; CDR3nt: TGTGCCACCAGCAGAACAACGGACAGGGGGCTGTTTTTT
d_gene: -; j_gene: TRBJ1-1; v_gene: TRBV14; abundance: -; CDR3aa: CASSYTRGTEAFF; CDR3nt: TGTGCCAGCAGCTACACCAGGGGCACTGAAGCTTTCTTT
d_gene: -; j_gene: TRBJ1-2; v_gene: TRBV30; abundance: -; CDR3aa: CAWSKGNYGYTF; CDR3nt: TGTGCCTGGAGTAAGGGGAACTATGGCTACACCTTC
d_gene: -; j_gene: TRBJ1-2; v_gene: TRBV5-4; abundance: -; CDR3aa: CASSLTAAGGYGYTF; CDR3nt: TGTGCCAGCAGCTTGACCGCCGCCGGAGGCTATGGCTACACCTTC